This T cell receptor (beta chain) stems from a study of cytomegalovirus exposure and HLA in healthy donors. Donors counted as nominally healthy when sampled, yet unrecorded immune exposures were likely. About this clone: Its antigen is not identified.

Researchers ran the PCR with 60 Vbeta and 13 Jbeta primers. Only in-frame clones appear in the TCRdb table, and some are missing; sequencing was by immunoSEQ multiplex PCR. The sample records fewer than 110,000 clones, around 79% being singletons. The study, taken as a whole, reports: A later analysis linked a missense variant in DCLRE1C to the trimming of TCR beta V and J genes. Earlier findings revealed that most TCR beta V segments proved productive either about 90% or about 30% of the time.

Germline CDR1 MNHEY, CDR2 SVGAGI. The CDR3 is made up of 13 amino acids. Trimming took 6 bases from V and 4 from J, leaving 12 bases between them. The receptor was isolated from a man in his fifties or sixties in good health and CMV-seropositive. V is TRBV6-5 and J is TRBJ2-5, with a possible D match to TRBD2 (5 bases). The sequencing sample was made of PBMCs. DNA of the CDR3: TGTGCCAGCAGGTCATTGGGAGCAGAGACCCAGTACTTC. This sequence encodes CASRSLGAETQYF.